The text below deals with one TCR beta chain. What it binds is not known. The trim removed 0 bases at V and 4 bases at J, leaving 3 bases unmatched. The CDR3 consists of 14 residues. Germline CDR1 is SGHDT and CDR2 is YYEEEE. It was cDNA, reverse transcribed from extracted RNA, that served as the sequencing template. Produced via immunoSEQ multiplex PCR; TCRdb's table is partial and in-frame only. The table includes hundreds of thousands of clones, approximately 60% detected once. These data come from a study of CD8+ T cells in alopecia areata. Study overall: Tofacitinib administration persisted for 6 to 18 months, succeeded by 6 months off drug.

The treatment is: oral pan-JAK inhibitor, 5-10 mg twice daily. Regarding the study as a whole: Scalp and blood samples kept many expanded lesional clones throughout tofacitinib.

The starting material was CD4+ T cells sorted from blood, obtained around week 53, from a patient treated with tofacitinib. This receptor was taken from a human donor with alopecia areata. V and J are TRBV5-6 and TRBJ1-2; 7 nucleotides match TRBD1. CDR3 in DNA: TGTGCCAGCAGCTTGGCCGGGACAGCCTATGGCTACACCTTC. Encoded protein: CASSLAGTAYGYTF.